This T cell receptor beta chain is drawn from a study of PD-1 blockade in classical Hodgkin lymphoma. CDR3 size: 17 residues. CDR1 and CDR2 (germline): SGHKS, YYEKEE (reference sequence). V was trimmed by 0 bases and J by 0 bases, leaving 15 bases between them. Produced via immunoSEQ multiplex PCR; TCRdb's table is partial and in-frame only. The table lists 30,000 or so clones, approximately 83% of them singletons. The patients all showed relapse after autologous stem cell transplantation, while their brentuximab vedotin exposure varied. Magnetic negative selection was used to purify CD4+ T cells from PBMCs that had been thawed.

The receptor's source is a human donor with classical Hodgkin lymphoma. This chain links TRBV5-5 with TRBJ1-2; D call uncertain. Specimen: CD4+ T cells from blood, collected at baseline. CDR3 nucleotide sequence: TGTGCCAGCAGCTTGGCCCCCAGTAGCGGGTCTAACTATGGCTACACCTTC. Its translation is CASSLAPSSGSNYGYTF.